The 17 T cell receptor beta chains listed next were all sequenced from one sample in a study of blood T cell repertoires in COVID-19. Assay used: immunoSEQ multiplex PCR; TCRdb lists only in-frame clones, some missing. In the table there are tens of thousands of clones, more than 75% of which are singletons. The sequencing input was peripheral blood. The receptors come from a woman older than 75 with acute or convalescent COVID-19.

The chain uses TRBV19 and TRBJ1-2; possibly TRBD1 for D (5 bases). Germline V gene lookup returns CDR1 LNHDA and CDR2 SQIVND (reference sequence). The length of the CDR3 is 16 residues. V was pared by 2 bases and J by 2 bases, with 15 bases between. The DNA for the CDR3 is TGTGCCAGTAGTATAACCGGGGGGACTGTAAACTATGGCTACACCTTC. It translates to CASSITGGTVNYGYTF.

V gene TRBV29-1 combines with J gene TRBJ1-2; 9 positions agree with TRBD1. Per the germline V gene, CDR1 is SQVTM and CDR2 is ANQGSEA. This CDR3 spans 16 amino acids. With V trimmed by 6 bases and J by 2 bases, 13 bases remained unmatched. The CDR3 nucleotides read TGCAGCGTCCACACTACACCGGGACAGGGAAACTATGGCTACACCTTC. It specifies CSVHTTPGQGNYGYTF. The full variable domain, rest sourced from reference TRBV29-1 and TRBJ1-2, is SAVISQKPSRDICQRGTSLTIQCQVDSQVTMMFWYRQQPGQSLTLIATANQGSEATYESGFVIDKFPISRPNLTFSTLTVSNMSPEDSSIYLCSVHTTPGQGNYGYTFGSGTRLTVV.

This rearrangement joins TRBV29-1 to TRBJ1-2, with D possibly TRBD1 on 6 matching bases. The germline V gene encodes CDR1 SQVTM and CDR2 ANQGSEA. The CDR3 consists of 14 residues. Trimming left V 3 bases short and J 12 bases short, with 23 bases between. The CDR3 is CSVDPLRDNMANTF. CDR3 DNA: TGCAGCGTTGATCCACTCCGGGACAATATGGCTAACACCTTC. Variable domain in full (rest from reference TRBV29-1 and TRBJ1-2): SAVISQKPSRDICQRGTSLTIQCQVDSQVTMMFWYRQQPGQSLTLIATANQGSEATYESGFVIDKFPISRPNLTFSTLTVSNMSPEDSSIYLCSVDPLRDNMANTFGSGTRLTVV.

The chain is built from TRBV7-9 and TRBJ2-1, with D unclear. There are 18 residues in the CDR3. Germline V gene sequence: CDR1 SEHNR, CDR2 FQNEAQ (reference sequence). V lost 2 bases to trimming and J lost 5 bases, with 22 bases between them. The CDR3 loop reads CASSLSTPPSRTNNEQFF. CDR3 DNA sequence: TGTGCCAGCAGCTTATCCACTCCGCCCTCGAGAACCAACAATGAGCAGTTCTTC. The entire variable domain, with the rest obtained from reference TRBV7-9 and TRBJ2-1, is as follows: DTGVSQNPRHKITKRGQNVTFRCDPISEHNRLYWYRQTLGQGPEFLTYFQNEAQLEKSRLLSDRFSAERPKGSFSTLEIQRTEQGDSAMYLCASSLSTPPSRTNNEQFFGPGTRLTVL.

This chain links TRBV19 with TRBJ1-5, with 11 nucleotides matching TRBD1. With 4 bases clipped from V and 5 bases from J, the junction kept 10 bases outside the gene matches. The CDR3 runs 17 residues. Germline CDR1 reads LNHDA; CDR2 reads SQIVND (reference sequence). CDR3 amino acids: CASSTNTGTGGYQPQHF. For the CDR3, the DNA is TGTGCCAGTAGTACCAACACCGGGACAGGGGGATATCAGCCCCAGCATTTT.

This chain uses TRBV7-6 with TRBJ2-7; D possibly corresponds to TRBD2 (5 bases). The CDR3 is 12 residues long. V lost 4 bases and J lost 3, with 7 bases in between. Looked up from germline, CDR1 is SGHVS and CDR2 is FNYEAQ. The CDR3 nucleotides are TGTGCCAGCAGCTCCGGGAACTACGAGCAGTACTTC. Amino acids: CASSSGNYEQYF.

This clone was counted once. J is TRBJ1-3 and V is TRBV2, with D hard to call. This CDR3 is built from 12 residues. CDR1 and CDR2 (germline): SNHLY, FYNNEI. V was trimmed by 7 bases and J by 2 bases, leaving 6 bases between them. The CDR3 sequence: CASKEAGNTIYF. Here the CDR3 DNA reads TGTGCCAGCAAGGAGGCTGGAAACACCATATATTTT.

The J gene is TRBJ2-3, the V gene TRBV24-1; tentatively, D is TRBD2 (7 bases). The germline V gene has CDR1 KGHDR and CDR2 SFDVKD. This CDR3 comprises 15 residues. V was cut by 4 bases and J by 0 bases, with 10 bases left in between. The CDR3 DNA follows: TGTGCCACCAGTGAAGGGGGGGCTAGCACAGATACGCAGTATTTT. Translation: CATSEGGASTDTQYF.

The rearrangement uses TRBV6-5 and TRBJ1-5, with D unclear. Germline CDR1 is MNHEY and CDR2 is SVGAGI. This CDR3 region has 16 residues. V lost 2 bases, J lost 7 bases, and 18 bases lay in between. The CDR3 coding sequence is TGTGCCAGCAGTTACACCCGAGGGCCTGCGGGGCAGCCCCAGCATTTT. Its translation: CASSYTRGPAGQPQHF.

V is TRBV13 and J is TRBJ2-3; 11 bases are a match to TRBD1. Losses at the gene ends were 0 bases for V and 4 bases for J; bases not matched to a gene: 9. This CDR3 comprises 18 residues. CDR1 is PRHDT, CDR2 FYEKMQ, per germline (reference sequence). The CDR3 bases are TGTGCCAGCAGCTTAGGCCGTCGGACAGGGGGCTCGGCAGATACGCAGTATTTT. Translated: CASSLGRRTGGSADTQYF.

The chain combines TRBV2 with TRBJ1-1; 8 nucleotides match TRBD1. After removal of 6 bases from V and 5 bases from J, the junction contained 11 bases not matched to a gene. The germline V gene encodes CDR1 SNHLY and CDR2 FYNNEI. The CDR3 spans 15 residues. CDR3 sequence: CASSLTGGGWTEAFF. CDR3 coding DNA: TGTGCCAGCAGCTTAACAGGGGGAGGGTGGACTGAAGCTTTCTTT.

The chain is built from TRBV5-4 and TRBJ1-1; TRBD1 agrees at 7 bases. The CDR3 contains 14 residues. Germline CDR1 reads SGHNT; CDR2 reads YYREEE (reference sequence). Trimming cost V 6 bases and J 4 bases; bases outside gene matches: 9. In DNA, the CDR3 is TGTGCCAGCAACGCAAGGGGGCGCGTCACTGAAGCTTTCTTT. Translated, it gives CASNARGRVTEAFF.

The chain carries TRBV19 and TRBJ2-3, with TRBD2 matching 12 bases. CDR3 length: 18 amino acids. Germline V gives CDR1 LNHDA, CDR2 SQIVND (reference sequence). Trimming took 4 bases from V and 3 from J; bases not matched to a gene: 11. CDR3: CASSTYPRTSGKTDTQYF. Written as DNA, the CDR3 is TGTGCCAGTAGTACGTATCCCCGGACTAGCGGGAAAACAGATACGCAGTATTTT. Based on the CDR3 plus reference TRBV19 and TRBJ2-3, the full variable domain is DGGITQSPKYLFRKEGQNVTLSCEQNLNHDAMYWYRQDPGQGLRLIYYSQIVNDFQKGDIAEGYSVSREKKESFPLTVTSAQKNPTAFYLCASSTYPRTSGKTDTQYFGPGTRLTVL.

The chain joins TRBV5-6 to TRBJ2-1; 12 bases are shared with TRBD1. V was clipped by 0 bases and J by 10 bases; unmatched bases: 5. CDR1 is SGHDT, CDR2 YYEEEE, per germline. The CDR3 is 15 amino acids. The CDR3 region is CASSLGLGTGGEQFF. CDR3 coding DNA: TGTGCCAGCAGCTTGGGGCTCGGGACAGGGGGCGAGCAGTTCTTC.

This clone was seen just once. The chain couples TRBV11-1 to TRBJ1-1, with D possibly TRBD1 on 5 matching bases. Germline assignment: CDR1 SGHAT and CDR2 FQDESV (reference sequence). Between the trimmed V and J ends, which lost 2 bases and 4 bases, there was a span of 5 bases. CDR3 length equals 12 residues. CDR3 nucleotide sequence: TGTGCCAGCAGCTTAAGGGGCACTGAAGCTTTCTTT. Residues: CASSLRGTEAFF.

The rearrangement joins TRBV11-3 to TRBJ1-1; possibly TRBD1 for D (5 bases). The CDR3 consists of 13 residues. With 8 bases removed from V and 1 base from J, the gap between germline ends came to 11 bases. From germline, CDR1 is SGHNT and CDR2 YENEEA. This CDR3 reads CASGEGPNTEAFF. CDR3 in DNA: TGTGCCAGCGGGGAGGGGCCGAACACTGAAGCTTTCTTT.

V and J are TRBV6-5 and TRBJ1-6; 10 bases are shared with TRBD1. Germline V gene lookup returns CDR1 MNHEY and CDR2 SVGAGI. This CDR3 comprises 15 residues. With 2 bases clipped from V and 7 bases from J, the junction kept 2 bases outside the gene matches. CDR3: CASSYGGQGNSPLHF. DNA for the CDR3: TGTGCCAGCAGTTACGGGGGACAGGGGAATTCACCCCTCCACTTT.